What follows describes a single TCR beta chain. Original processing methods: From reference gene primer amplification, estimates of nucleated cell counts were derived. Produced via immunoSEQ multiplex PCR; TCRdb's table is partial and in-frame only. D and trimming were read from the DNA, whereas the V and J calls and clone size are those reported in that table. This table has around 160,000 clones, about four fifths appearing once. The sample belongs to a study of blood T cell repertoires in COVID-19. Study background: Samples of COVID-19 (acute and convalescent) were obtained from the United States, Italy and Spain.

Source material: peripheral blood. This TCR came from a woman of 80 years or more with acute or convalescent COVID-19.

The CDR3 protein is CASSPTTGTASYEQYF. The CDR3 DNA is TGTGCCAGCTCACCGACCACCGGGACAGCTAGCTACGAGCAGTACTTC. This chain joins TRBV18 and TRBJ2-7; 7 bases agree with TRBD1. Looked up from germline, CDR1 is KGHSH and CDR2 is LQKENI. CDR3 length: 16 amino acids. V gave up 3 bases and J gave up 3 bases; unmatched junction bases: 11.